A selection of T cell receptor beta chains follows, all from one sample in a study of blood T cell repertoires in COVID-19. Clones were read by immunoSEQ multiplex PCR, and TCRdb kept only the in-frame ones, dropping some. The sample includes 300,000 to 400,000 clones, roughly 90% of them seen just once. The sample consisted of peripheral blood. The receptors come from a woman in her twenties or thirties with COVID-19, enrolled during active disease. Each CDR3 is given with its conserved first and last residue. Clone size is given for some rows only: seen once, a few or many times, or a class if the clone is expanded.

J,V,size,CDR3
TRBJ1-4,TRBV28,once,CASSPFTTNEKLFF
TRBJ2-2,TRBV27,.,CASNRGANTGELFF
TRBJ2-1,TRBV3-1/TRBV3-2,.,CASSQDWSSGSSYNEQFF
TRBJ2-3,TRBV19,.,CASGEGTSTDTQYF
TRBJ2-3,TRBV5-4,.,CAGSGLAGGPVGDTQYF
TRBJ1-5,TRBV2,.,CASSPSDRENSNQPQHF
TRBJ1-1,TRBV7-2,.,CASSLNRDGTEAFF
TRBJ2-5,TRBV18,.,CASSPFEVGAQETQYF
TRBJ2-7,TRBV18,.,CASSPRPGQGTYEQYF
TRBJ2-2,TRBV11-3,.,CASSKRDTGELFF
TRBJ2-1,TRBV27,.,CASSLRGSGERNEQFF
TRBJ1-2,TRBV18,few,CASSPQGAMDGYTF
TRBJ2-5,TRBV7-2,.,CASSPGGGETQYF
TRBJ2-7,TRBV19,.,CASSVQGFMYEQYF
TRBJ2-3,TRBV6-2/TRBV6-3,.,CASSRSGPLTDTQYF
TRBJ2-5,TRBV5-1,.,CASSPGWVRASKTQYF
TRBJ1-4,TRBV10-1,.,CASSTDRGLGEKLFF
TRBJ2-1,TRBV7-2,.,CASRLGQGSYNEQFF
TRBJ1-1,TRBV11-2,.,CASSPMDRGNTEAFF
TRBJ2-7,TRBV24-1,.,CATSEPGQGADNEQYF
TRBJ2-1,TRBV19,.,CASSTGLAGGNEQFF
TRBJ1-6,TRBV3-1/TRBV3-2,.,CASADSGTDNSPLHF
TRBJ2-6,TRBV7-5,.,CARSLSGQASSGANVLTF
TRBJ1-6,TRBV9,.,CASSPRQGRPPLHF
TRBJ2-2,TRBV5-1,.,CASSLPEVGPQGNTGELFF
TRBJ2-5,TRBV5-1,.,CASGSYQQETQYF
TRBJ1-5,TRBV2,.,CASRSNSNQPQHF
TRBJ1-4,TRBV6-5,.,CASSPTGEYWEKLFF
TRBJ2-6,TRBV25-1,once,CASNGFVGAGANVLTF
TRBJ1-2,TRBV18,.,CASSPLPDRGYYGYTF
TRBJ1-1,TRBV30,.,CAWTQGADEAFF
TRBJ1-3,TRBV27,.,CASSPRTGSPPNTIYF
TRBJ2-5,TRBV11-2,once,CASTPWTGGQETQYF
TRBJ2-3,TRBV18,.,CASSPSTDTQYF
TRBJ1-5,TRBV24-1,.,CATSSTGAQPQHF
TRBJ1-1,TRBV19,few,CASSMYRMNTEAFF
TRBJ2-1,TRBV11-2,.,CASSLVSGGARNEQFF
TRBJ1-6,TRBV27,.,CASSLGNSPLHF
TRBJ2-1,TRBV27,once,CASSNTAYNEQFF
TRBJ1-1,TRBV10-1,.,CASSPTGDGTEAFF
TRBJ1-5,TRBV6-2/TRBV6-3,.,CASSYHYDMGQGFQPQHF
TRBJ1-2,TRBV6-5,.,CASSYPLGRVDGYTF
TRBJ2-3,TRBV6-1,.,CASSEGSGPDTQYF
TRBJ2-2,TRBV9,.,CASSVGPPEDTGELFF
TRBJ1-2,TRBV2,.,CASSAEGAGYGYTF
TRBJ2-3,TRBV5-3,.,CARSLGLRGGPGGTDTQYF
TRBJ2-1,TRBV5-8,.,CASRKWGLGPNEQFF